Shown below are 12 T cell receptor beta chains from a single sample sequenced in a study of blood T cells in healthy people across ages (dated by TCRdb to about 2015). The library was made by 5' RACE. Sequenced on an Illumina HiSeq 2500. A second PCR of roughly 6 to 11 cycles was run with a J-beta primer mix and a sample-barcoded 5' primer. The public reads were quality trimmed at Q25 with fastp and then assembled into clones with MiXCR by TCRdb, keeping productive beta chains. Each record represents a unique CDR3 protein, reported with the most common genes and DNA among its rows. The table for this sample lists about 640,000 distinct CDR3 sequences; around three fifths of them were counted only once. Over 30% of the sample comes from the top ten. The specimen was blood. All receptors come from a man aged 55-75 years in good health.

The V gene is TRBV6-6, the J gene TRBJ1-2, with a possible D match to TRBD1 (5 bases). The ends were cut back, 0 bases at V and 4 bases at J, with 9 bases in the middle. Germline CDR1 MNHNY, CDR2 SVGAGI (reference sequence). This CDR3 is 14 amino acids long. The CDR3 DNA follows: TGTGCCAGCAGTTACTCGATGGGACCCTATGGCTACACCTTC. It codes for CASSYSMGPYGYTF.

The chain carries TRBV6-2 or TRBV6-3 and TRBJ2-1; D gene unclear. This CDR3 spans 13 amino acids. Trimming took 6 bases from V and 2 from J, leaving 8 bases between them. Germline CDR1 is MNHEY and CDR2 is SVGEGT. This chain's CDR3 is CASRDSTYNEQFF. The CDR3 coding sequence is TGTGCCAGCAGAGATAGTACCTACAATGAGCAGTTCTTC.

This clonotype was seen just once. The CDR3 region has the DNA TGTGCCAGCAGTGCAGGGACAGGAACATCCCGCTACACCTTC. Amino acids: CASSAGTGTSRYTF. J is TRBJ1-2 and V is TRBV28; 8 bases align to TRBD1. The CDR3 contains 14 residues. V trimming: 5 bases; J trimming: 9 bases; junction bases outside the gene matches: 11. From germline, CDR1 is MDHEN and CDR2 SYDVKM.

The rearrangement uses TRBV7-2 and TRBJ2-1; 8 positions agree with TRBD2. The V and J ends lost 1 base and 3 bases, in that order; junction bases with no gene match: 8. The CDR3 extends over 17 amino acids. Germline V lookup: CDR1 SGHTA, CDR2 FQGNSA. The CDR3 is CASSLGLLSGGYNEQFF. For the CDR3, the DNA is TGTGCCAGCAGCTTAGGACTACTCAGCGGGGGCTACAATGAGCAGTTCTTC.

This clonotype was picked up a small number of times. The J gene is TRBJ2-3, the V gene TRBV5-1; TRBD2 might be the D (6 bases). Trimming pared 1 base from V and 1 base from J, leaving 7 bases between. Germline lookup yields CDR1 SGHRS and CDR2 YFSETQ. The CDR3 covers 14 residues. CDR3 coding DNA: TGCGCCAGCAGCTTGTGGGGGGGCACAGATACGCAGTATTTT. As protein: CASSLWGGTDTQYF.

The chain couples TRBV6-1 to TRBJ1-2, with D possibly being TRBD1 (5 bases). In germline, CDR1 is MNHNS, CDR2 SASEGT. Trimming pared 6 bases from V and 8 bases from J, leaving 16 bases between. The CDR3 is made up of 13 amino acids. CDR3 DNA sequence: TGTGCCAGCAGACCCGGGGGATCCCGGGGCTACACCTTC. This translates into CASRPGGSRGYTF.

This clonotype appeared a single time. CDR3 region: CASSYSPSGQIQSPLHF. CDR3 DNA sequence: TGTGCCAGCAGTTACTCACCCTCCGGACAGATTCAATCACCCCTCCACTTT. This chain uses TRBV6-5 with TRBJ1-6, with a possible D match to TRBD1 (6 bases). V dropped 0 bases and J dropped 10 bases, with 19 bases sitting between them. This CDR3 is built from 17 residues. CDR1 is MNHEY, CDR2 SVGAGI, per germline.

The V and J genes are TRBV3-1 and TRBJ2-7; D gene ambiguous. The CDR3 has 15 amino acids. With 1 base removed from V and 4 bases from J, the gap between germline ends came to 14 bases. Germline CDR1 and CDR2: LGHDT and YNNKEL (reference sequence). The CDR3, as DNA: TGTGCCAGCAGCCAAGGATGGTCCAATGCGTACGAGCAGTACTTC. Its protein is CASSQGWSNAYEQYF.

J is TRBJ1-6 and V is TRBV18; weak D call: TRBD1 (6 bases). Germline V gives CDR1 KGHSH, CDR2 LQKENI. This CDR3 spans 16 amino acids. The V gene lost 3 bases and the J gene lost 7 bases, with 16 bases spanning the gap. The CDR3: CASSPGPGTRNSPLHF. Here the CDR3 DNA reads TGTGCCAGCTCACCGGGGCCCGGGACAAGAAATTCACCCCTCCACTTT.

The chain combines TRBV21-1 with TRBJ2-1. TRBV21-1 is a documented pseudogene. The CDR3 is 15 residues long. DNA for the CDR3: TGTGCCAGCAGCAAAGCGCGTGGCAGACCCAATGAGCAGTTCTTC. Translated: CASSKARGRPNEQFF.

The chain uses TRBV20-1 and TRBJ1-2, with 11 nucleotides matching TRBD1. There are 13 residues in the CDR3. In germline, CDR1 is DFQATT, CDR2 SNEGSKA (reference sequence). Germline trimming cut 6 bases from V and 4 bases from J; bases unmatched to any gene: 4. The CDR3 DNA follows: TGCAGTGCCTCGGACAGGGGGCTCTATGGCTACACCTTC. Protein product: CSASDRGLYGYTF.

Concerning this clonotype itself: A much larger clone differs by one base, so this may be a read error. V usage is TRBV6-4 and J usage is TRBJ2-5; D is ambiguous. Germline assignment: CDR1 MRHNA and CDR2 SNTAGT. The CDR3 consists of 14 residues. The CDR3 region has the DNA TGTGTCAGCAGTGCGAGGTCCCGAGAAGAGACCCAGTACTTC. Protein sequence: CVSSARSREETQYF.